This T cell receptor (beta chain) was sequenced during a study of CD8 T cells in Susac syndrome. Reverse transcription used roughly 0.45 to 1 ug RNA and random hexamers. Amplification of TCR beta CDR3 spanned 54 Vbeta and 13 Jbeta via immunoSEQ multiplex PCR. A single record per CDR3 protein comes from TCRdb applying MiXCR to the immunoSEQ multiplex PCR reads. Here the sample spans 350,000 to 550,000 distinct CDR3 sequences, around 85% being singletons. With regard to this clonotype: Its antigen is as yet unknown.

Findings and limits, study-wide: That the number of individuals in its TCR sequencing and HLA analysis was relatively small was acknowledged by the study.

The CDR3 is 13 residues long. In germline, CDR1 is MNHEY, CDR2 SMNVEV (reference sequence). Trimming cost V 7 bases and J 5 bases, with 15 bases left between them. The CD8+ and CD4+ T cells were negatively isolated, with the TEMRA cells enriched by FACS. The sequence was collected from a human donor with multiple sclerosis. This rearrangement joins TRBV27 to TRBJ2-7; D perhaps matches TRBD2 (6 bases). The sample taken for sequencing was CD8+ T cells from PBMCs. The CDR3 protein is CASKFGGAHEQYF. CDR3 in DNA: TGTGCCAGCAAGTTCGGAGGGGCCCACGAGCAGTACTTC.